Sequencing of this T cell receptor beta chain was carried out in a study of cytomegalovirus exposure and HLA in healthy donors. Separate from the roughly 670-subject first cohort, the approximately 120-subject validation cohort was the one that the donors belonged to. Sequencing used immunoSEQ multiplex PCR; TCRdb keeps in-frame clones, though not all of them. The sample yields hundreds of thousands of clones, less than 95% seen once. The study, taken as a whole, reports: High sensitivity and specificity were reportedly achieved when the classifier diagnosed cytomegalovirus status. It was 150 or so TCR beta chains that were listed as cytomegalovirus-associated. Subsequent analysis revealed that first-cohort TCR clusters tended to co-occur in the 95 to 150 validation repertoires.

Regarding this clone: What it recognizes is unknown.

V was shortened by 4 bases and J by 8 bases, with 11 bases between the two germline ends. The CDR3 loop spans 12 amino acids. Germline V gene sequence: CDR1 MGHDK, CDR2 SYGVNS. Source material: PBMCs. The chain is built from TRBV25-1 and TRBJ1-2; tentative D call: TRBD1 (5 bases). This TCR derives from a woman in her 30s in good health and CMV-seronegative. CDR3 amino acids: CASSANRGGYTF. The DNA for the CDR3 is TGTGCCAGCAGTGCGAATCGGGGCGGCTACACCTTC.